This is a list of T cell receptor beta chains from one sample in a study of OX40 agonist ivuxolimab in advanced cancers. The table came from immunoSEQ multiplex PCR; TCRdb's copy has only in-frame clones and leaves some out. Found here are some 63,000 clones, about 87% of them singletons; the top ten hold about 5%. This specimen consisted of CD4+ or CD8+ T cells sorted from blood, obtained in a trial of the OX40 agonist ivuxolimab. All receptors come from an adult with an advanced solid tumor such as melanoma, head and neck, liver or kidney cancer. The conserved cysteine and the conserved F or W are not part of the CDR3 here. The order of the fields is CDR3 length, V gene, CDR3 protein.

cdr3_length: 15; v_call: TRBV18; cdr3_aa: ASSPITSGRANGEQF
cdr3_length: 14; v_call: TRBV15; cdr3_aa: ATSSTSGYSGNTIY
cdr3_length: 15; v_call: TRBV28; cdr3_aa: ASSLSVGLAEADTQY
cdr3_length: 11; v_call: TRBV15; cdr3_aa: ATSRPPEEKLF
cdr3_length: 11; v_call: TRBV7-3; cdr3_aa: ASSSDRDHEQY
cdr3_length: 15; v_call: TRBV6-4; cdr3_aa: ASSDGSGGATYNEQF
cdr3_length: 14; v_call: TRBV11-3; cdr3_aa: ASSSGQQDRTDTQY
cdr3_length: 10; v_call: TRBV10-3; cdr3_aa: ATGSPNQPQH
cdr3_length: 13; v_call: TRBV27; cdr3_aa: ASSRMGGSSYEQY
cdr3_length: 11; v_call: TRBV6-6; cdr3_aa: ASSPTGKDGYT
cdr3_length: 12; v_call: TRBV5-1; cdr3_aa: ASSADRGDTEAF
cdr3_length: 13; v_call: TRBV19; cdr3_aa: ASSRRQGPYNEQF
cdr3_length: 13; v_call: TRBV5-6; cdr3_aa: ASSSGTEPRETQY
cdr3_length: 12; v_call: TRBV5-4; cdr3_aa: ASSPRDRGNEQY
cdr3_length: 16; v_call: TRBV27; cdr3_aa: ASKPGQGGLAVTYEQY
cdr3_length: 14; v_call: TRBV9; cdr3_aa: ASSPGGHSNTGELF
cdr3_length: 6; v_call: TRBV20-1; cdr3_aa: SGKGYT
cdr3_length: 14; v_call: TRBV15; cdr3_aa: ATSRRLAPNTGELF
cdr3_length: 11; v_call: TRBV5-5; cdr3_aa: ASRSGLEDEQY
cdr3_length: 12; v_call: TRBV28; cdr3_aa: ASSLGGSSDTQY
cdr3_length: 14; v_call: TRBV28; cdr3_aa: ASSGPLGQGNTEAF
cdr3_length: 17; v_call: TRBV5-5; cdr3_aa: ASSPRGAGLAGGTDTQY
cdr3_length: 14; v_call: TRBV9; cdr3_aa: ASSVGNSGTQETQY
cdr3_length: 10; v_call: TRBV2; cdr3_aa: ASSQTNTEAF
cdr3_length: 13; v_call: TRBV5-1; cdr3_aa: ASSLAGGSGETQY
cdr3_length: 10; v_call: TRBV19; cdr3_aa: ASSKTDSGYT
cdr3_length: 14; v_call: TRBV10-1; cdr3_aa: ASSESRDRGTGELF
cdr3_length: 13; v_call: TRBV2; cdr3_aa: ASSEWSGMNTEAF
cdr3_length: 12; v_call: TRBV5-1; cdr3_aa: ASSLDRESDTQY
cdr3_length: 11; v_call: TRBV2; cdr3_aa: ASAGQEYGEQF
cdr3_length: 13; v_call: TRBV5-1; cdr3_aa: ASRPGQAERSEQY
cdr3_length: 9; v_call: TRBV28; cdr3_aa: ASSLDNEQF
cdr3_length: 13; v_call: TRBV7-9; cdr3_aa: ASSFDGTSGDIQY
cdr3_length: 10; v_call: TRBV10-3; cdr3_aa: AISATSNEQF